The 6 T cell receptor beta chains given below trace back to one sample, sequenced in a study of neurological immune-mediated disorders. TCRdb ran MiXCR on the 5' RACE reads and lists one entry per CDR3 protein. The sample includes approximately 40,000 distinct CDR3 sequences, 10% to 15% seen only once; the top ten take over 0.95%. Sequencing used PBMCs. The receptors were sampled from a female donor in good health.

This clonotype was counted at least ten times. The chain links TRBV20-1 to TRBJ2-5; 9 bases line up with TRBD2. CDR1 and CDR2 from the germline V gene are DFQATT and SNEGSKA (reference sequence). V gave up 5 bases and J gave up 1 base; unmatched junction bases: 5. This CDR3 region has 14 residues. CDR3 amino acids: CSALASGAQETQYF. The DNA for the CDR3 is TGCAGTGCTCTAGCTAGCGGGGCCCAAGAGACCCAGTACTTC.

This clonotype appeared many times. This CDR3 is CASSLSVSGNTIYF. Here the CDR3 DNA reads TGTGCCAGCAGCTTATCCGTCTCTGGAAACACCATATATTTT. The rearrangement joins TRBV7-9 to TRBJ1-3; D not resolved. There are 14 residues in the CDR3. Germline CDR1 and CDR2: SEHNR and FQNEAQ (reference sequence). Trimming pared 2 bases from V and 0 bases from J, leaving 5 bases between.

This clonotype was detected ten times or more. The chain joins TRBV5-1 to TRBJ2-7; a weak D match, TRBD2 (6 bases). The CDR3 has 14 residues. V gave up 4 bases and J gave up 12 bases, with 23 bases separating them. Germline CDR1 is SGHRS and CDR2 is YFSETQ. CDR3: CASSPQFLGLGTYF. As DNA, the CDR3 is TGCGCCAGCAGCCCCCAGTTCTTGGGACTGGGGACGTACTTC.

In this sample, this clonotype turned up many times. The chain uses TRBV6-5 and TRBJ1-1, with 8 bases aligning to TRBD1. CDR3 length equals 13 residues. Trimming removed 6 bases from V and 7 bases from J; junction bases left unmatched: 7. CDR1 is MNHEY, CDR2 SVGAGI, per germline. This CDR3 is CASRDRDRGEAFF. The CDR3 DNA reads as TGTGCCAGCAGGGACAGGGACCGGGGTGAAGCTTTCTTT.

The chain recombines TRBV5-5 with TRBJ2-5, with D unclear. The V and J ends lost 1 base and 7 bases respectively, with 5 bases between them. Germline-derived CDR1 and CDR2 are SGHKS and YYEKEE (reference sequence). The CDR3 extends over 11 amino acids. This chain's CDR3 is CASSLTGTQYF. CDR3 sequence (DNA): TGTGCCAGCAGCTTGACCGGGACCCAGTACTTC.

At least ten counts were recorded for this clonotype. This chain links TRBV5-1 with TRBJ2-3; D is possibly TRBD1 (6 bases). The CDR3 extends over 14 amino acids. V was shortened by 7 bases and J by 1 base, with 13 bases between the two germline ends. CDR1 is SGHRS and CDR2 is YFSETQ in the germline V gene. CDR3 sequence reads: CASSEGDRTDTQYF. The CDR3 DNA follows: TGCGCCAGCTCCGAGGGGGACCGCACAGATACGCAGTATTTT.